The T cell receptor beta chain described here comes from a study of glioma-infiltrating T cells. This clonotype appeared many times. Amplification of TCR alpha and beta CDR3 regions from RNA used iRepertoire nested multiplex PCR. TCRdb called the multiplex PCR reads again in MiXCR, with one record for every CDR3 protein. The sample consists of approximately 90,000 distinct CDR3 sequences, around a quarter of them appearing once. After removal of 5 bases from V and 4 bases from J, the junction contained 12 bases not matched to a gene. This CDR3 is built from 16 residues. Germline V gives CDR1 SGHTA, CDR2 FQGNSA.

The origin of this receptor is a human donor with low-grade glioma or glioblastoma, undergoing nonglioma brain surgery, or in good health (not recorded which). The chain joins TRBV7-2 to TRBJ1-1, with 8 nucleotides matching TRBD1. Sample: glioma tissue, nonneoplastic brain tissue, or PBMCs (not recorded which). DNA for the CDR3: TGTGCCAGCAGCCTCGCCCGACAGGGGTTGAGCACTGAAGCTTTCTTT. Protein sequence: CASSLARQGLSTEAFF.